This TCR beta chain was observed in a study of T cells after yellow fever vaccination. Study-level findings and limits: In FACS-sorted repertoires, abundant clonotypes from the bulk population could appear as contaminants. A faster peak, day 5 versus 15, was reached by the weaker secondary response. Boosting was followed by the reappearance of most primary-vaccination clones (less than 98% CD4, 85% to 90% CD8).

This CDR3 has 15 amino acids. The V end was cut by 0 bases, the J end by 2 bases, with 12 bases between. In germline, CDR1 is SGHRS, CDR2 YFSETQ. This clonotype occurred many times. Antigen unknown. UMIs were added to TCR cDNA along with a universal primer site when it was made by 5'RACE template switching. Using its own MiXCR run on the 5' RACE reads, TCRdb lists one record per CDR3 protein. The sample contains about 310,000 distinct CDR3 sequences, approximately 3.9% of which appear only once. This sequence was found in a man younger than 30 who received the YFV17D yellow fever vaccine. The sample in question was PBMCs, obtained on the day of the yellow fever booster vaccination. The rearrangement links TRBV5-1 to TRBJ2-7; the D gene is possibly TRBD1 (6 bases). In DNA form, the CDR3 reads TGCGCCAGCAGCTTGGGTCAGGGGATTCCCTACGAGCAGTACTTC. Residues: CASSLGQGIPYEQYF.